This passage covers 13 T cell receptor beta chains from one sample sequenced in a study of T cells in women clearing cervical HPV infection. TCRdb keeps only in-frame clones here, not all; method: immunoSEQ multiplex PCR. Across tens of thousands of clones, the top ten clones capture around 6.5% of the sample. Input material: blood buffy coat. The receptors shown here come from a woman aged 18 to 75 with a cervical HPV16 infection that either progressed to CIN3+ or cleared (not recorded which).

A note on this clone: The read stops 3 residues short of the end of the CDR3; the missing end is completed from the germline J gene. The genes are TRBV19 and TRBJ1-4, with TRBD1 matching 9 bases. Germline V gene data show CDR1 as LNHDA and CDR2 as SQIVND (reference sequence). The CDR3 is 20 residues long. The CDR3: CASSPRSGQGGSLGANVLFF. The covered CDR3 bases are TGTGCCAGTAGTCCACGATCGGGACAGGGAGGTTCTCTGGGGGCCAACGTA. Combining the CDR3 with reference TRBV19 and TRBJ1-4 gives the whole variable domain DGGITQSPKYLFRKEGQNVTLSCEQNLNHDAMYWYRQDPGQGLRLIYYSQIVNDFQKGDIAEGYSVSREKKESFPLTVTSAQKNPTAFYLCASSPRSGQGGSLGANVLFFGSGTQLSVL.

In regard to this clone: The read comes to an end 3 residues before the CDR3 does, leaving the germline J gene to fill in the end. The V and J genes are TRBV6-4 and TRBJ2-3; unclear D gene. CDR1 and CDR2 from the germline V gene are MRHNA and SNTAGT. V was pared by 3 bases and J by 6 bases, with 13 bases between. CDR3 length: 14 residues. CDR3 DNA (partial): TGTGCCAGCAGTGATTATTGTCTCGTCGATACG. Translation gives CASSDYCLVDT. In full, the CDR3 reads CASSDYCLVDTQYF.

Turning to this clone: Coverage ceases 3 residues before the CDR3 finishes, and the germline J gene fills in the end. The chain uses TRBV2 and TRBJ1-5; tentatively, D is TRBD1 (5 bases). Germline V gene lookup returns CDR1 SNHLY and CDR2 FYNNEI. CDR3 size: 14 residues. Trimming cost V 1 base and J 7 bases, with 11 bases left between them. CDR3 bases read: TGTGCCAGCAGTGAAGACCAGGGCCCACAGCCC. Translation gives CASSEDQGPQP. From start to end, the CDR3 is CASSEDQGPQPQHF.

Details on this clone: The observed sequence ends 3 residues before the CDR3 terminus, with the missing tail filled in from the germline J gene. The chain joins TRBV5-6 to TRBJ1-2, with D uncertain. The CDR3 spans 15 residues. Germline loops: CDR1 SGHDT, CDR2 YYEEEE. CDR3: CASSLGSLAKNIYTF. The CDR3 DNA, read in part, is TGTGCCAGCAGCTTAGGCAGCCTAGCCAAAAACATC.

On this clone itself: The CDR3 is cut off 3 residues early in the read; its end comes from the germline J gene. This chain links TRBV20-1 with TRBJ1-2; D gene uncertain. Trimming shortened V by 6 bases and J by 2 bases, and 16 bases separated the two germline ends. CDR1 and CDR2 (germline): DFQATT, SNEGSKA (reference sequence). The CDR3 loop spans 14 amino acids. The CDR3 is CSASTIDKNYGYTF. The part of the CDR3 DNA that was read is TGCAGTGCCTCGACTATAGACAAAAACTATGGC.

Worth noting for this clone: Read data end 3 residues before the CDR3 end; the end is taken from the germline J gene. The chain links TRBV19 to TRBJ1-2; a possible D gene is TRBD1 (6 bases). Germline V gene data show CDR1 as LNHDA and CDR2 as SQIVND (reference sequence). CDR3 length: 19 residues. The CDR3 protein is CASSIDVDLAQGRKNIYTF. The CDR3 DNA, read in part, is TGTGCCAGTAGTATAGATGTCGATCTCGCCCAGGGGAGAAAAAACATC.

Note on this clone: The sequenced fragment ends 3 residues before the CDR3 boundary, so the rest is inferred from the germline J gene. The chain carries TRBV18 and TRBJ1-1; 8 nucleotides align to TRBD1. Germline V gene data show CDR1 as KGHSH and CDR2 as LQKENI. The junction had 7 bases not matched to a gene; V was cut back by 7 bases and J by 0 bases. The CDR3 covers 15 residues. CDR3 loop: CASLGQEFMNTEAFF. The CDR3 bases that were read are TGTGCCAGCTTGGGACAGGAGTTTATGAACACTGAA. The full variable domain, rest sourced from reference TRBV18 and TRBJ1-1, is NAGVMQNPRHLVRRRGQEARLRCSPMKGHSHVYWYRQLPEEGLKFMVYLQKENIIDESGMPKERFSAEFPKEGPSILRIQQVVRGDSAAYFCASLGQEFMNTEAFFGQGTRLTVV.

CDR3 loop: CASRPQGDEKLFF. CDR3 bases read: TGTGCCAGCAGACCCCAGGGGGATGAAAAG. The chain employs TRBV2 and TRBJ2-2; 7 bases align to TRBD1. Read data end 3 residues before the CDR3 end; the end is taken from the germline J gene. Germline V gene data show CDR1 as SNHLY and CDR2 as FYNNEI. The CDR3 is made up of 13 amino acids.

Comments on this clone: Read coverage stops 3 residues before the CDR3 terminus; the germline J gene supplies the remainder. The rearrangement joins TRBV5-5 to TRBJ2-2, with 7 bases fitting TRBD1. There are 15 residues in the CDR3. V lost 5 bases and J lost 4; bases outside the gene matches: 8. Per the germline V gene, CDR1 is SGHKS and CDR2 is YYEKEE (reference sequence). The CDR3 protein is CASRLQGWGTGELFF. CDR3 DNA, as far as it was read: TGTGCCAGCAGGCTACAGGGGTGGGGCACCGGGGAG.

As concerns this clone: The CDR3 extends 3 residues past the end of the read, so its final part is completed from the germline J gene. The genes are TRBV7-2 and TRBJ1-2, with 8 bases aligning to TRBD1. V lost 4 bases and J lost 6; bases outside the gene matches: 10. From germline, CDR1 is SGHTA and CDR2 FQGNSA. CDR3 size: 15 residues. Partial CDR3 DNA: TGTGCCAGCAGCTGGCGACAGGGGATACGAGATGGC. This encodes CASSWRQGIRDG. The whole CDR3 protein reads CASSWRQGIRDGYTF.

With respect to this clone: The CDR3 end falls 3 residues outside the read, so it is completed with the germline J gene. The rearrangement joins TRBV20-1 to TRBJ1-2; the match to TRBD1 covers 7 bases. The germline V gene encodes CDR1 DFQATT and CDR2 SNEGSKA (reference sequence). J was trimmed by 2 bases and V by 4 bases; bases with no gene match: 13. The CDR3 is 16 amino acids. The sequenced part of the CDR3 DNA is TGCAGTGCTACCGACAGGGCCCGCTCTTCCAACTATGGC. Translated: CSATDRARSSNYG. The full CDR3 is CSATDRARSSNYGYTF.

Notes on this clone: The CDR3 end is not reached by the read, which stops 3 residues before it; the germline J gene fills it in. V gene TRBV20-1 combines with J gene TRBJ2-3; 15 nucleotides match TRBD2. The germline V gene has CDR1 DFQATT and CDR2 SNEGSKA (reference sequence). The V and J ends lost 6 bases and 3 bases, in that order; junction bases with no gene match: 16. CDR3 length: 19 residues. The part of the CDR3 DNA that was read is TGCAGTGCCCCCATTACGCTCGGGACTAGCGGGAGGTGGACAGATACG. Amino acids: CSAPITLGTSGRWTDT. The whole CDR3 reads CSAPITLGTSGRWTDTQYF.

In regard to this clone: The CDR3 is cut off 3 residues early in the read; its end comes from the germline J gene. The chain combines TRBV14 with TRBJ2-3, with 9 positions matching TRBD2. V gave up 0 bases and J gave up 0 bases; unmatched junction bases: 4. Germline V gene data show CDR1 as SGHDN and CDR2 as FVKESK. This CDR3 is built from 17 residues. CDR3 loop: CASSQDTSGPSTDTQYF. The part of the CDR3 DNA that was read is TGTGCCAGCAGCCAAGATACTAGCGGGCCTAGCACAGATACG.